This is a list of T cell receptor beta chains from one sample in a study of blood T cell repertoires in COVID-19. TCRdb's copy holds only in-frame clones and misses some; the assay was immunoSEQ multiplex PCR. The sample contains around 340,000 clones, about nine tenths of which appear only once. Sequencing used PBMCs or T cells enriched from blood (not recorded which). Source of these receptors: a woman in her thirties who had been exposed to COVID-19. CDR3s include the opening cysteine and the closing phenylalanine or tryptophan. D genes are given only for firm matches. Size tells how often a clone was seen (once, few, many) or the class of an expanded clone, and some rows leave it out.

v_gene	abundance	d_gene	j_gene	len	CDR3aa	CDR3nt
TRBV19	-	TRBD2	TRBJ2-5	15	CASMASGRAGETQYF	TGTGCCAGTATGGCGAGCGGGAGGGCCGGAGAGACCCAGTACTTC
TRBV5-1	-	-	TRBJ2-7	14	CASSLVAGPYEQYF	TGCGCCAGCAGCTTGGTGGCAGGTCCCTACGAGCAGTACTTC
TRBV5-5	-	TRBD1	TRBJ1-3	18	CASSYFSAGQVAGNTIYF	TGTGCCAGCAGCTACTTCTCGGCGGGACAGGTGGCTGGAAACACCATATATTTT
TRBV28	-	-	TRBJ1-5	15	CASSLLVQGVQPQHF	TGTGCCAGCAGTTTACTCGTACAGGGCGTCCAGCCCCAGCATTTT
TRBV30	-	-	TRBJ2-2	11	CAWIRVGELFF	TGTGCCTGGATTCGGGTCGGGGAGCTGTTTTTT
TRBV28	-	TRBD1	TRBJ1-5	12	CATAGTGQPQHF	TGTGCCACCGCAGGGACAGGGCAGCCCCAGCATTTT
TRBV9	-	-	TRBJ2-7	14	CASSPSSMTYEQYF	TGTGCCAGCAGCCCCTCCTCTATGACCTACGAGCAGTACTTC
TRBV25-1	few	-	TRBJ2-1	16	CASSVVLTSSYNEQFF	TGTGCCAGCAGTGTCGTCTTGACTAGCTCCTACAATGAGCAGTTCTTC
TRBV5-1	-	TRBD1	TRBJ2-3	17	CASSLEVGTGSTDTQYF	TGCGCCAGCAGCTTGGAGGTCGGGACAGGGTCTACAGATACGCAGTATTTT
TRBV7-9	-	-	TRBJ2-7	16	CASSLLSIGSSYEQYF	TGTGCCAGCAGCTTACTTAGCATAGGGAGCTCCTACGAGCAGTACTTC
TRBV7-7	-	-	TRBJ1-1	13	CASSLTEEAEAFF	TGTGCCAGCAGCTTGACGGAGGAGGCTGAAGCTTTCTTT
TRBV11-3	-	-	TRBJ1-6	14	CASSVLAYNSPLHF	TGTGCCAGCAGCGTCTTAGCTTATAATTCACCCCTCCACTTT
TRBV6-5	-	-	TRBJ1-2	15	CASSYQGPHRDGYTF	TGTGCCAGCAGTTACCAGGGCCCCCACAGGGATGGCTACACCTTC
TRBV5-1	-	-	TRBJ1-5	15	CASSLISGSNQPQHF	TGCGCCAGCAGCTTGATCAGCGGGAGCAATCAGCCCCAGCATTTT
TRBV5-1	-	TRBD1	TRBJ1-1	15	CASSSLQGADTEAFF	TGCGCCAGCAGCTCGCTACAGGGGGCGGACACTGAAGCTTTCTTT
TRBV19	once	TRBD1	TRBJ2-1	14	CASSTGTEYNEQFF	TGTGCCAGTAGTACCGGGACAGAATACAATGAGCAGTTCTTC
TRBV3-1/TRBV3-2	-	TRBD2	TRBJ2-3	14	CASSQDFHGRPPYF	TGTGCCAGCAGCCAAGATTTTCACGGGAGGCCTCCATATTTT
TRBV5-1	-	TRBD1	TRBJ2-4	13	CASSTDRENIQYF	TGCGCCAGCAGCACGGACAGGGAAAACATTCAGTACTTC
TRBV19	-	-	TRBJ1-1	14	CASSYSPSNTEAFF	TGTGCCAGTAGTTACAGCCCCTCCAACACTGAAGCTTTCTTT
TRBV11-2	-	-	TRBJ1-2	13	CASSLWQNYGYTF	TGTGCCAGCAGCTTATGGCAGAACTATGGCTACACCTTC
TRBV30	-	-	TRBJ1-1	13	CASGGHMNTEAFF	TGTGCCTCAGGCGGGCACATGAACACTGAAGCTTTCTTT
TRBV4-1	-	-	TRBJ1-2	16	CASSLESAGTVYGYTF	TGCGCCAGCAGCCTGGAATCAGCGGGGACTGTCTATGGCTACACCTTC
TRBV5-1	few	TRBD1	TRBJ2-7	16	CASRSIRDSQNYEQYF	TGCGCCAGCAGGTCGATCCGGGACAGCCAAAATTACGAGCAGTACTTC
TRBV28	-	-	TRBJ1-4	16	CASRESLQGWGEKLFF	TGTGCCAGCAGAGAGAGTTTACAGGGTTGGGGTGAAAAACTGTTTTTT
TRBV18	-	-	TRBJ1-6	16	CASSPPGQGNHSPLHF	TGTGCCAGCTCACCACCCGGGCAGGGGAATCATTCACCCCTCCACTTT
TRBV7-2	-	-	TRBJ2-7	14	CASSLVASANEQYF	TGTGCCAGCAGCTTAGTGGCTAGCGCCAACGAGCAGTACTTC
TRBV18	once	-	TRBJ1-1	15	CASSQEGGLNTEAFF	TGTGCCAGCTCACAGGAGGGGGGGTTGAACACTGAAGCTTTCTTT
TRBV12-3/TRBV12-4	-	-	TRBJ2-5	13	CASRVTAGETQYF	TGTGCTAGTCGGGTCACAGCGGGAGAGACCCAGTACTTC
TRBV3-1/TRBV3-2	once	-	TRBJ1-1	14	CASSETLPVTEAFF	TGTGCCAGCAGCGAAACCCTCCCGGTCACTGAAGCTTTCTTT
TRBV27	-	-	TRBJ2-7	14	CASSLSGFSYEQYF	TGTGCCAGCAGTCTCTCAGGGTTCTCCTACGAGCAGTACTTC
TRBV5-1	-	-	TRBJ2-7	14	CASSRTPPSGEQYF	TGCGCCAGCAGCCGGACACCACCTTCAGGCGAGCAGTACTTC
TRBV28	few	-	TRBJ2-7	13	CASSFWSSYEQYF	TGTGCCAGCAGTTTTTGGAGCTCCTACGAGCAGTACTTC
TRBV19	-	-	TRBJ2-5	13	CASSIQRGETQYF	TGTGCCAGTAGTATACAGCGAGGAGAGACCCAGTACTTC
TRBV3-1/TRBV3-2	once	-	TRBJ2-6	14	CASSPQTGANVLTF	TGTGCCAGCAGCCCCCAGACTGGGGCCAACGTCCTGACTTTC
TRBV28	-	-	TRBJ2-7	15	CASKVSDPGRREQYF	TGTGCCAGCAAAGTTTCTGACCCCGGACGGAGGGAGCAGTACTTC
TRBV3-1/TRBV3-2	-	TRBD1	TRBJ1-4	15	CASSQAGTGYEKLFF	TGTGCCAGCAGCCAAGCCGGGACAGGGTATGAAAAACTGTTTTTT
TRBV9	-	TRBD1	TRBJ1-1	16	CASSLPGQGQNTEAFF	TGTGCCAGCAGCCTCCCGGGACAGGGACAGAACACTGAAGCTTTCTTT
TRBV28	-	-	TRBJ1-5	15	CASSLGQGSNQPQHF	TGTGCCAGCAGTTTGGGCCAGGGAAGCAATCAGCCCCAGCATTTT
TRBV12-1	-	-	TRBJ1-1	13	CASSFDGVAEAFF	TGTGCCAGCAGCTTTGACGGGGTGGCTGAAGCTTTCTTT
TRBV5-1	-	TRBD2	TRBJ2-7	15	CASSSTSGKFYEQYF	TGCGCCAGCAGCTCGACTAGCGGGAAGTTCTACGAGCAGTACTTC
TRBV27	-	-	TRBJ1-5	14	CASSSLVSNQPQHF	TGTGCCAGCAGTTCCCTCGTTAGCAATCAGCCCCAGCATTTT